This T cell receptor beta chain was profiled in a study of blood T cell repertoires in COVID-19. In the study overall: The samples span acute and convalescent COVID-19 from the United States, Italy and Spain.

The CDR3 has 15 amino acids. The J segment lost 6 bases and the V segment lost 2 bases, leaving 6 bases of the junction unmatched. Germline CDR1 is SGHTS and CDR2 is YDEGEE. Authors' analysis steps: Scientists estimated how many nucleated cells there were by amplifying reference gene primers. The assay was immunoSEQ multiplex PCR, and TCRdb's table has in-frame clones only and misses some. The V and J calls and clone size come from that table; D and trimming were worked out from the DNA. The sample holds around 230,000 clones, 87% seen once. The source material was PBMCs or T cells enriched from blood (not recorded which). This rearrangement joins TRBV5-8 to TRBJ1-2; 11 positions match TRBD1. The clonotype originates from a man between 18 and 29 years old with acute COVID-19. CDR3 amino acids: CASSFQDRGRNGYTF. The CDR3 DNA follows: TGTGCCAGCAGCTTCCAGGACAGGGGGCGCAATGGCTACACCTTC.